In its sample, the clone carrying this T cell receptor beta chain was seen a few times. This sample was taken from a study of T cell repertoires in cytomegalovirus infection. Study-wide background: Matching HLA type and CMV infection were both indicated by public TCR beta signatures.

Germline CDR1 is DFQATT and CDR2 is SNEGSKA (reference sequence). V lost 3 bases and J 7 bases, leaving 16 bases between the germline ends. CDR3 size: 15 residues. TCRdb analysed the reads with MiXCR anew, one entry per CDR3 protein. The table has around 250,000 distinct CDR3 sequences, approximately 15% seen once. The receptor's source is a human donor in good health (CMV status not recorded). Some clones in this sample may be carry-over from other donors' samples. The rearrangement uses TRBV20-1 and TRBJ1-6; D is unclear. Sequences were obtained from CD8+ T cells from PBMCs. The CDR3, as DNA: TGCAGTGCTAGGTCGGACCCCGGCGTGAATTCACCCCTCCACTTT. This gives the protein CSARSDPGVNSPLHF.